This is a list of T cell receptor beta chains from one sample in a study of shared clonotypes between healthy human individuals. TCRdb keeps only in-frame clones here, not all; method: immunoSEQ multiplex PCR. The repertoire holds about 600,000 clones, with 97% as singletons. The sample comprised naive CD4+ T cells sorted from blood. The receptors were sampled from a woman aged 25 to 39 in good health. CDR3s include the opening cysteine and the closing phenylalanine or tryptophan. D genes are given only for firm matches. Some rows have no size entry. The others give once, few or many, or a class for an expanded clone.

v_call: TRBV28; d_call: NA; clone_size: NA; cdr3_length: 13; j_call: TRBJ2-3; cdr3_aa: CASLELRADTQYF; cdr3_nt: TGTGCCAGCTTAGAGCTTCGAGCAGATACGCAGTATTTT
v_call: TRBV30; d_call: NA; clone_size: once; cdr3_length: 14; j_call: TRBJ2-2; cdr3_aa: CAWSTGPNTGELFF; cdr3_nt: TGTGCCTGGAGTACAGGACCTAACACCGGGGAGCTGTTTTTT
v_call: TRBV28; d_call: TRBD2; clone_size: NA; cdr3_length: 15; j_call: TRBJ2-3; cdr3_aa: CASFPYGTTTDTQYF; cdr3_nt: TGTGCCAGCTTTCCCTACGGGACTACCACAGATACGCAGTATTTT
v_call: TRBV4-2; d_call: TRBD1; clone_size: NA; cdr3_length: 16; j_call: TRBJ1-1; cdr3_aa: CASSHPPGTANTEAFF; cdr3_nt: TGTGCCAGCAGCCACCCACCCGGGACAGCGAACACTGAAGCTTTCTTT
v_call: TRBV29-1; d_call: TRBD1; clone_size: NA; cdr3_length: 13; j_call: TRBJ1-1; cdr3_aa: CSVWRSGGESAFF; cdr3_nt: TGCAGCGTTTGGCGTTCAGGGGGGGAGTCTGCTTTCTTT
v_call: TRBV29-1; d_call: TRBD1; clone_size: NA; cdr3_length: 13; j_call: TRBJ2-5; cdr3_aa: CSVVQGPGETQYF; cdr3_nt: TGCAGCGTTGTACAGGGGCCAGGAGAGACCCAGTACTTC
v_call: TRBV18; d_call: TRBD2; clone_size: NA; cdr3_length: 14; j_call: TRBJ2-1; cdr3_aa: CASSPRLAYNEQFF; cdr3_nt: TGTGCCAGCTCACCGCGACTAGCCTATAATGAGCAGTTCTTC
v_call: TRBV5-1; d_call: NA; clone_size: NA; cdr3_length: 16; j_call: TRBJ1-1; cdr3_aa: CASSLEDPGGNTEAFF; cdr3_nt: TGCGCCAGCAGCCTGGAGGACCCGGGCGGGAACACTGAAGCTTTCTTT
v_call: TRBV5-4; d_call: NA; clone_size: once; cdr3_length: 13; j_call: TRBJ1-1; cdr3_aa: CASSKTGGTEAFF; cdr3_nt: TGTGCCAGCAGTAAGACGGGAGGGACTGAAGCTTTCTTT
v_call: TRBV7-9; d_call: NA; clone_size: NA; cdr3_length: 14; j_call: TRBJ1-2; cdr3_aa: CASSLGEIRGGYTF; cdr3_nt: TGTGCCAGCAGCCTCGGGGAGATACGGGGCGGCTACACCTTC
v_call: TRBV28; d_call: TRBD1; clone_size: NA; cdr3_length: 15; j_call: TRBJ1-1; cdr3_aa: CASITGGSVNTEAFF; cdr3_nt: TGTGCCAGCATAACAGGGGGTTCGGTGAACACTGAAGCTTTCTTT
v_call: TRBV6-5; d_call: NA; clone_size: NA; cdr3_length: 15; j_call: TRBJ2-1; cdr3_aa: CASSYPGAPYNEQFF; cdr3_nt: TGTGCCAGCAGTTACCCAGGGGCCCCCTACAATGAGCAGTTCTTC
v_call: TRBV5-5; d_call: NA; clone_size: NA; cdr3_length: 13; j_call: TRBJ1-2; cdr3_aa: CASTNGQNYGYTF; cdr3_nt: TGTGCCAGCACCAATGGACAAAACTATGGCTACACCTTC